This T cell receptor beta chain was retrieved from a study of cytomegalovirus exposure and HLA in healthy donors. Study-wide results and caveats: The authors later found HLA-associated TCR beta chains more clonally expanded than equally common others. Cytomegalovirus-associated TCR beta chains were listed, numbering 150 to 200. There were reportedly fewer N-insertions in an Asian-associated ancestry cluster than the approximately 700-donor mean, in a later analysis.

With respect to this clone: Its antigen remains unknown.

The PCR employed 60 Vbeta primers together with 13 Jbeta primers. In the authors' workflow: The authors later counted roughly 77 million unique TCR beta chains, roughly 10 million of them shared. Repertoires were generated with immunoSEQ multiplex PCR, while TCRdb's copy carries only in-frame clones and drops some. The DNA gave D and trimming, while V, J and clone size come from that table. The sample holds about 54,000 clones, more than 70% seen once. The germline V gene has CDR1 WSHSY and CDR2 SAAADI. Trimming took 5 bases from V and 6 from J; bases not matched to a gene: 6. The CDR3 runs to 13 residues.

Sequences were obtained from PBMCs. The rearrangement joins TRBV10-2 to TRBJ2-7, with 8 positions matching TRBD2. The source is a woman younger than 35 in good health and CMV-seronegative. CDR3: CASSRGGQGEQYF. The CDR3 DNA follows: TGCGCCAGCAGTCGGGGGGGTCAAGGCGAGCAGTACTTC.